Given below is one T cell receptor beta chain in context. This sample is drawn from a study of siplizumab effects on memory and regulatory T cells. Data came from immunoSEQ multiplex PCR; TCRdb stores just in-frame clones and leaves some out. The sample includes about 50,000 clones, less than 90% of them seen just once. V lost 5 bases, J lost 4 bases, and 9 bases lay in between. CDR3 length equals 13 residues. Germline loops: CDR1 SGHVS, CDR2 FNYEAQ. The J gene is TRBJ2-1, the V gene TRBV7-6; D is perhaps TRBD1 (6 bases). The sequencing input was naive CD8+ T cells sorted from blood. This clonotype was obtained from a human donor in good health. The CDR3 DNA is TGTGCCAGCAGCCTGGACAGATACAATGAGCAGTTCTTC. Protein sequence: CASSLDRYNEQFF.